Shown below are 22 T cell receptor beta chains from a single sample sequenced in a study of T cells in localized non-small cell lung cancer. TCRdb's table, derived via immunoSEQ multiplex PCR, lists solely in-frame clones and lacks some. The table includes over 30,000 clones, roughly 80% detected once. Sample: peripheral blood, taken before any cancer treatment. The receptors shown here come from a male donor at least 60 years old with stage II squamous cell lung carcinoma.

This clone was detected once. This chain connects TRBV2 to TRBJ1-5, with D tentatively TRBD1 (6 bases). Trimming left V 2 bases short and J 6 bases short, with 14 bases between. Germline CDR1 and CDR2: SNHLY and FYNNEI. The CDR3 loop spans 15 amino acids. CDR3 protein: CASSESGAGAQPQHF. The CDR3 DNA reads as TGTGCCAGCAGTGAATCTGGGGCAGGGGCTCAGCCCCAGCATTTT.

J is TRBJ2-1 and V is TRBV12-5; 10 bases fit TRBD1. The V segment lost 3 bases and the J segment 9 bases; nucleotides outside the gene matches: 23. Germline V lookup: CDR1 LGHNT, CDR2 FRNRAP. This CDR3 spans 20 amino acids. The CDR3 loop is CASGFVLGTGAARGIGEQFF. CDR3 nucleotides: TGTGCTAGTGGTTTTGTATTGGGGACAGGGGCGGCTAGAGGGATTGGTGAGCAGTTCTTC.

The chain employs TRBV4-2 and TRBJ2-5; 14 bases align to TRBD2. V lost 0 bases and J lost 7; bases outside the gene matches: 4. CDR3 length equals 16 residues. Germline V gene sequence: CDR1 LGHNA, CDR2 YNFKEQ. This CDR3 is CASSQDGTSGGGTQYF. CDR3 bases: TGTGCCAGCAGCCAAGATGGGACTAGCGGGGGAGGGACCCAGTACTTC.

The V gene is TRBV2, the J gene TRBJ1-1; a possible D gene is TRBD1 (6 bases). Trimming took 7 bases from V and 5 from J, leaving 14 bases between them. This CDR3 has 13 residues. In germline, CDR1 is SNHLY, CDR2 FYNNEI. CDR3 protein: CASTAGAGTEAFF. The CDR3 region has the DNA TGTGCCAGCACGGCGGGGGCAGGTACTGAAGCTTTCTTT. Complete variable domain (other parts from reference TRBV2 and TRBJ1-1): EPEVTQTPSHQVTQMGQEVILRCVPISNHLYFYWYRQILGQKVEFLVSFYNNEISEKSEIFDDQFSVERPDGSNFTLKIRSTKLEDSAMYFCASTAGAGTEAFFGQGTRLTVV.

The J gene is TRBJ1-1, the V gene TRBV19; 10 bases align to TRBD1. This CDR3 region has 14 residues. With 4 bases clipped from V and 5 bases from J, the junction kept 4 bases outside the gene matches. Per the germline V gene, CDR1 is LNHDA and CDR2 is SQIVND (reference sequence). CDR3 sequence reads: CASSNWDRGTEAFF. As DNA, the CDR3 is TGTGCCAGTAGTAATTGGGACAGGGGAACTGAAGCTTTCTTT.

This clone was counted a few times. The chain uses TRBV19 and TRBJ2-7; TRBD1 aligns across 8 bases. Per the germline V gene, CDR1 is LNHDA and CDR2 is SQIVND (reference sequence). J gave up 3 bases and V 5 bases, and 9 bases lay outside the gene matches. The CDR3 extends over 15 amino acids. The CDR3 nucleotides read TGTGCCAGTAGTCCCCCCGGGACAGGAATCTACGAGCAGTACTTC. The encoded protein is CASSPPGTGIYEQYF.

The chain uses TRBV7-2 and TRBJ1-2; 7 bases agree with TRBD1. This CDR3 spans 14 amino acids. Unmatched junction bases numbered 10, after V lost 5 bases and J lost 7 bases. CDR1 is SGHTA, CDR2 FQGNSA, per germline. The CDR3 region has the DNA TGTGCCAGCAGCCGCGGACAGGTCGAGGCTGGCTACACCTTC. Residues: CASSRGQVEAGYTF.

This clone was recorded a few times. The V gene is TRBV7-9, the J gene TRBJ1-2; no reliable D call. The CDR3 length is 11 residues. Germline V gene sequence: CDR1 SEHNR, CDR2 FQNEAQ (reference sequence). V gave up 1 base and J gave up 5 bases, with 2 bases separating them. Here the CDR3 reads CASSLEYGYTF. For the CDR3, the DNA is TGTGCCAGCAGCTTAGAGTATGGCTACACCTTC.

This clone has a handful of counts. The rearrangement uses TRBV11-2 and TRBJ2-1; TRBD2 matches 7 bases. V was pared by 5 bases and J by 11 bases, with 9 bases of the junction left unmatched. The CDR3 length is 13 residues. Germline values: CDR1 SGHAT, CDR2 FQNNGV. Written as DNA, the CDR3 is TGTGCCAGCAGCCAAGGACTAGAGGATAAGCAGTTCTTC. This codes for CASSQGLEDKQFF.

The DNA for the CDR3 is TGTGCCATCAGTTCACAAGGGACAGGGAACAATGGCTACACCTTC. Its protein product is CAISSQGTGNNGYTF. The chain uses TRBV10-3 and TRBJ1-2; 9 bases line up with TRBD1. Germline CDR1 ENHRY, CDR2 SYGVKD. J lost 6 bases, V lost 5 bases, and 10 bases had no gene match. The CDR3 has 15 amino acids.

This chain's CDR3 is CASSPRQGAGNTIYF. The CDR3 DNA follows: TGTGCCAGCTCACCGAGACAGGGAGCAGGAAACACCATATATTTT. This chain uses TRBV18 with TRBJ1-3, with 7 bases that match TRBD1. This CDR3 is built from 15 residues. Per germline, CDR1 KGHSH and CDR2 LQKENI. J lost 4 bases, V lost 3 bases, and 6 bases had no gene match.

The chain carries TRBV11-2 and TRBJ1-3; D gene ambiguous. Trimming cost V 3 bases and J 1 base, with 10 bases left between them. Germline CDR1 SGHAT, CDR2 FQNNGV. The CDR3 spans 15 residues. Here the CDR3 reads CASSFFTTSGNTIYF. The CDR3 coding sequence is TGTGCCAGCAGCTTCTTCACAACGTCTGGAAACACCATATATTTT.

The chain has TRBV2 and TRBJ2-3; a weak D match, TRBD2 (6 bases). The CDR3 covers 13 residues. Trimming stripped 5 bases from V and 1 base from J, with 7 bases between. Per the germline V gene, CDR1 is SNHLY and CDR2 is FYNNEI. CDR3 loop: CASSLAGTDTQYF. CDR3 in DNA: TGTGCCAGCAGTTTAGCGGGCACAGATACGCAGTATTTT.

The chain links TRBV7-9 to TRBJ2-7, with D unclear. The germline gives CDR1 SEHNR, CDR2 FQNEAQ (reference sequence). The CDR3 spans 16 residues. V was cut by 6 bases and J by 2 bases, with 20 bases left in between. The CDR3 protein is CASSPFPGPSPYEQYF. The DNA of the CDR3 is TGTGCCAGCAGTCCTTTCCCGGGCCCTTCTCCCTACGAGCAGTACTTC. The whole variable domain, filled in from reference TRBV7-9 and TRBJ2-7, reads DTGVSQNPRHKITKRGQNVTFRCDPISEHNRLYWYRQTLGQGPEFLTYFQNEAQLEKSRLLSDRFSAERPKGSFSTLEIQRTEQGDSAMYLCASSPFPGPSPYEQYFGPGTRLTVT.

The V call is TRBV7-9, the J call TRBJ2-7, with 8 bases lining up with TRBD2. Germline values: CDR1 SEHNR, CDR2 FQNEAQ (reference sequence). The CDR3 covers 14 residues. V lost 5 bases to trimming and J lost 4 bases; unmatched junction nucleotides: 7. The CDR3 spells CASSAGTSRYEQYF. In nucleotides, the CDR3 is TGTGCCAGCAGCGCGGGGACTAGTAGGTACGAGCAGTACTTC.

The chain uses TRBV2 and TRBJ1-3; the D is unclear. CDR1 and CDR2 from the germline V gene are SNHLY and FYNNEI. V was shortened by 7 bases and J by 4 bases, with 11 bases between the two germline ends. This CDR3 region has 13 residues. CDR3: CASNSDGGNTIYF. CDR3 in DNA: TGTGCCAGCAACTCAGACGGGGGAAACACCATATATTTT.

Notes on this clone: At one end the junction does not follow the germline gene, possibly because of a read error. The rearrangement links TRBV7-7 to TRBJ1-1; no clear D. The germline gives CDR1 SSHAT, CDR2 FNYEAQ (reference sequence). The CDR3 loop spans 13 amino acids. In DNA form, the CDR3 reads TGTGCTAGCAGCCGAACAGCGAACACTGAAGCTTTCTTT. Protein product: CASSRTANTEAFF.

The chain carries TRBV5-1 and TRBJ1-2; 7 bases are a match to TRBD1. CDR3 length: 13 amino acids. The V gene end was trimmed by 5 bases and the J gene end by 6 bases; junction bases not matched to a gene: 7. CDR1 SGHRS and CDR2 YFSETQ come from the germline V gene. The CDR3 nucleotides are TGCGCCAGCAGGCCCTTCGGGACAGATGGCTACACCTTC. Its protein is CASRPFGTDGYTF.

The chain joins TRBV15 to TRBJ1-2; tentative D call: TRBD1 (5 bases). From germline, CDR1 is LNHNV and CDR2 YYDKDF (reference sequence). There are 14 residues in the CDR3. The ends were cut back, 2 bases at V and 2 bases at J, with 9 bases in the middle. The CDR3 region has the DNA TGTGCCACCAGCAGAACCCAGGGAAACTATGGCTACACCTTC. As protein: CATSRTQGNYGYTF.

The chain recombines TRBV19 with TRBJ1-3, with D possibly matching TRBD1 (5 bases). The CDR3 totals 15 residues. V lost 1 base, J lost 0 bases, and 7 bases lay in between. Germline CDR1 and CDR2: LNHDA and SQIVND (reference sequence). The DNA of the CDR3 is TGTGCCAGTAGTATAGGACAGAGCTCTGGAAACACCATATATTTT. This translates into CASSIGQSSGNTIYF.

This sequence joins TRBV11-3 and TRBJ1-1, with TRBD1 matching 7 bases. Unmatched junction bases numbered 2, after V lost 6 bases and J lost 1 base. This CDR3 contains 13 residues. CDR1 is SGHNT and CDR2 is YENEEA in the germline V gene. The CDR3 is CASRGQTNTEAFF. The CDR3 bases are TGTGCCAGCAGGGGACAGACGAACACTGAAGCTTTCTTT.

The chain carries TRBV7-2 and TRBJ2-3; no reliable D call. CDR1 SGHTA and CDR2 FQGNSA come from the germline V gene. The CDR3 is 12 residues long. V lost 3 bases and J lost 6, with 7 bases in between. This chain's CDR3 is CASSFRSDTQYF. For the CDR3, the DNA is TGTGCCAGCAGCTTTCGGTCCGATACGCAGTATTTT.